Sequencing of this T cell receptor (beta chain) was carried out in a study of cytomegalovirus exposure and HLA in healthy donors. The J segment lost 7 bases and the V segment lost 0 bases, leaving 8 bases of the junction unmatched. From germline, CDR1 is LNHDA and CDR2 SQIVND (reference sequence). The CDR3 runs 16 residues. It was with 60 Vbeta and 13 Jbeta primers that the PCR ran. Some clones are missing from TCRdb's copy, which holds only in-frame ones; the method was immunoSEQ multiplex PCR. The sample holds over 70,000 clones, about 67% seen once. J is TRBJ2-1 and V is TRBV19; 8 bases are a match to TRBD2. Specimen: PBMCs. The receptor comes from a man in his thirties or forties in good health and CMV-seronegative. CDR3 sequence reads: CASSIDGLAGVNEQFF. CDR3 coding DNA: TGTGCCAGTAGTATAGATGGGCTAGCGGGTGTGAATGAGCAGTTCTTC.